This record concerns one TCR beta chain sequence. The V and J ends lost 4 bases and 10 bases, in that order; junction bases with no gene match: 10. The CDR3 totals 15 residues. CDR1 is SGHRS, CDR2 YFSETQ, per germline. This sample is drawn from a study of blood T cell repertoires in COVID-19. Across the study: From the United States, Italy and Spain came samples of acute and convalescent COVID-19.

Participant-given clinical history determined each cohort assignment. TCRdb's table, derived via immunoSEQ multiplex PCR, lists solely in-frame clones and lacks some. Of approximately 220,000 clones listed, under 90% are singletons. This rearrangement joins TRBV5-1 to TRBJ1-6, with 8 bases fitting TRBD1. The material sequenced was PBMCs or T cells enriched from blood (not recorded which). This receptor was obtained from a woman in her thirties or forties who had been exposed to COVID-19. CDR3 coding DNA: TGCGCCAGCAGCCCGGGGGCAGGGGGCGACTCACCCCTCCACTTT. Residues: CASSPGAGGDSPLHF.